The entry below describes one TCR beta chain. The data derive from a study of T-cell reconstitution after alpha-beta-depleted transplantation in children. The CDR3 has 15 amino acids. Germline CDR1 and CDR2: SGHVS and FQNEAQ. V shed 5 bases and J shed 4 bases, with 14 bases lying between them. The TCRbeta library incorporated unique molecular identifiers. TCRdb independently ran MiXCR on the PCR reads; one entry per CDR3 protein. The sample carries some 520,000 distinct CDR3 sequences, roughly 33% recorded once. This receptor was obtained from a human donor who donated a stem cell graft to a child with aplastic anemia. The sample consisted of PBMCs from the stem cell graft donor, taken from the stem cell graft. The V call is TRBV7-8, the J call TRBJ2-2; D may match TRBD1 or TRBD2 (6 bases each). CDR3 in DNA: TGTGCCAGCAGCCCGCCGACGGGGGCCACCGGGGAGCTGTTTTTT. The encoded protein is CASSPPTGATGELFF.